The present T cell receptor beta chain was sequenced within a study of beta chain features in type 1 diabetes. The overall study: Summed over all samples, the examined sorted cells came to about 110 million.

Study results and caveats: Type 1 diabetes patients showed a moderate but significant shortening of TCRB CDR3s in all four CD4+ subsets. A closer apparent resemblance between naive, central memory and Treg TCRB repertoires was seen in patients than in healthy donors.

Reverse transcribing all isolated RNA meant expressed TCRB transcripts were sequenced. TCRdb keeps only in-frame clones here, not all; method: immunoSEQ multiplex PCR. The table lists around 240,000 clones, around 9.6% of them singletons. CDR3 length: 18 amino acids. With V trimmed by 0 bases and J by 6 bases, 11 bases remained unmatched. CDR1 is ENHRY, CDR2 SYGVKD, per germline. Turning to this clone: The antigen is unknown.

The receptor was isolated from a woman aged 18-29 years in good health. This chain uses TRBV10-3 with TRBJ2-7; 13 nucleotides match TRBD2. Specimen: naive CD4+ T cells from blood. CDR3 residues: CAISESLVGLAGVGEQYF. The CDR3 region has the DNA TGTGCCATCAGTGAGTCCTTAGTCGGACTAGCGGGAGTTGGCGAGCAGTACTTC.